Presented here are 5 T cell receptor beta chains from one specimen sequenced in a study of cytotoxic CD8 clonotypes in ibrutinib-treated CLL. Clones were read by immunoSEQ multiplex PCR, and TCRdb kept only the in-frame ones, dropping some. The data contain some 98,000 clones, 70% to 80% of them singletons. The sequencing used PBMCs, collected after 12 months of ibrutinib treatment. The receptors shown here come from a human donor with chronic lymphocytic leukemia.

In its sample, this clone is medium-sized. The chain uses TRBV19 and TRBJ1-4; D call uncertain. CDR1 and CDR2 (germline): LNHDA, SQIVND (reference sequence). This CDR3 has 13 amino acids. The V and J ends lost 7 bases and 0 bases respectively, with 6 bases between them. The CDR3 region is CASKLSTNEKLFF. The CDR3 DNA is TGTGCCAGTAAGCTGTCAACTAATGAAAAACTGTTTTTT.

J is TRBJ2-3 and V is TRBV5-6; tentative D call: TRBD2 (7 bases). In germline, CDR1 is SGHDT, CDR2 YYEEEE. The CDR3 extends over 15 amino acids. V dropped 4 bases and J dropped 0 bases, with 12 bases sitting between them. The CDR3 spells CASSVEGGSTDTQYF. In DNA form, the CDR3 reads TGTGCCAGCAGCGTCGAGGGGGGGAGCACAGATACGCAGTATTTT.

The chain's CDR3 is CASSLAPPGLPPDTQYF. The CDR3 coding sequence is TGTGCCAGCAGTTTGGCCCCTCCGGGACTGCCCCCGGATACGCAGTATTTT. The V and J genes are TRBV27 and TRBJ2-3; D possibly corresponds to TRBD2 (6 bases). The CDR3 loop spans 17 amino acids. Germline V lookup: CDR1 MNHEY, CDR2 SMNVEV (reference sequence). V was pared by 3 bases and J by 6 bases, with 22 bases between.

This clone was observed once. The chain employs TRBV6-1 and TRBJ1-6; D is possibly TRBD1 (5 bases). Trimming stripped 7 bases from V and 3 bases from J, with 10 bases between. The V gene's germline CDR1 is MNHNS and CDR2 SASEGT. The CDR3 has 14 amino acids. The CDR3 reads CASTRQYYNSPLHF. Written as DNA, the CDR3 is TGTGCCAGCACCAGACAGTACTATAATTCACCCCTCCACTTT.

This chain links TRBV7-2 with TRBJ1-1; the D gene is possibly TRBD1 (5 bases). V lost 5 bases to trimming and J lost 6 bases, with 19 bases between them. Germline assignment: CDR1 SGHTA and CDR2 FQGNSA. The CDR3 loop spans 15 amino acids. CDR3 in amino acids: CASSVSFQQGAEAFF. In DNA, the CDR3 is TGTGCCAGCAGCGTCTCGTTTCAGCAGGGCGCTGAAGCTTTCTTT.